A single sample gave rise to the 27 T cell receptor beta chains below, sequenced in a study of shared clonotypes between healthy human individuals. Assay used: immunoSEQ multiplex PCR; TCRdb lists only in-frame clones, some missing. This sample has around 2.3 million clones, with approximately 96% found just once. Sequenced: naive CD4+ T cells sorted from blood. Stated subset: CD45RA+ positively selected. Receptors originate from a man between 18 and 35 years old in good health.

A single count supports this clone. The rearrangement joins TRBV28 to TRBJ2-5; TRBD2 matches 15 bases. Germline V gene sequence: CDR1 MDHEN, CDR2 SYDVKM. This CDR3 is 16 amino acids long. V shed 2 bases and J 3 bases; nucleotides not matched to a gene: 1. The CDR3 bases are TGTGCCAGCAGTTTAGGACTAGCGGGAGGGGAAGAGACCCAGTACTTC. Translated, it gives CASSLGLAGGEETQYF.

The chain couples TRBV7-8 to TRBJ2-1; 13 bases match TRBD2. V lost 2 bases and J lost 5; bases outside the gene matches: 3. Germline V gene lookup returns CDR1 SGHVS and CDR2 FQNEAQ. CDR3 size: 16 residues. The CDR3 protein is CASSLWTSGRHNEQFF. The CDR3 bases are TGTGCCAGCAGCTTATGGACTAGCGGGAGACACAATGAGCAGTTCTTC.

CDR3 region: CASSWGQTIYEQYF. The CDR3 DNA follows: TGTGCCAGCAGCTGGGGACAGACTATCTACGAGCAGTACTTC. The V gene is TRBV7-9, the J gene TRBJ2-7; 7 nucleotides match TRBD1. The CDR3 has 14 residues. V shed 4 bases and J 3 bases; nucleotides not matched to a gene: 6. Germline V gene data show CDR1 as SEHNR and CDR2 as FQNEAQ (reference sequence).

The chain employs TRBV5-1 and TRBJ2-1; 10 positions agree with TRBD2. Germline assignment: CDR1 SGHRS and CDR2 YFSETQ. J lost 0 bases, V lost 4 bases, and 4 bases had no gene match. This CDR3 is built from 16 residues. CDR3 sequence: CASSTSGVNSYNEQFF. The DNA of the CDR3 is TGCGCCAGCAGCACTAGCGGGGTTAACTCCTACAATGAGCAGTTCTTC.

The V and J genes are TRBV7-9 and TRBJ1-3; 10 nucleotides line up with TRBD1. Trimming took 5 bases from V and 2 from J; bases not matched to a gene: 9. The germline V gene has CDR1 SEHNR and CDR2 FQNEAQ (reference sequence). This CDR3 has 17 amino acids. The chain's CDR3 is CASSKTGQGRTGNTIYF. In DNA, the CDR3 is TGTGCCAGCAGCAAAACGGGACAGGGGAGAACTGGAAACACCATATATTTT.

This chain joins TRBV6-6 and TRBJ1-2, with D maybe TRBD1 (5 bases). Trimming removed 10 bases at V and 4 bases at J, with 16 bases between. CDR3 length: 13 residues. Germline CDR1 is MNHNY and CDR2 is SVGAGI (reference sequence). This CDR3 reads CATKIGAGYGYTF. The CDR3 DNA sequence: TGTGCCACCAAAATCGGGGCAGGCTATGGCTACACCTTC.

The V and J genes are TRBV7-6 and TRBJ1-3, with 8 positions matching TRBD1. This CDR3 region has 16 residues. Unmatched junction bases numbered 10, after V lost 5 bases and J lost 4 bases. In germline, CDR1 is SGHVS, CDR2 FNYEAQ. The CDR3 DNA follows: TGTGCCAGCAGCCCAAGGACAGGGATGGGCGGAAACACCATATATTTT. Amino acid sequence: CASSPRTGMGGNTIYF. Looking up the rest from reference TRBV7-6 and TRBJ1-3 gives the full variable domain: GAGVSQSPRYKVTKRGQDVALRCDPISGHVSLYWYRQALGQGPEFLTYFNYEAQQDKSGLPNDRFSAERPEGSISTLTIQRTEQRDSAMYRCASSPRTGMGGNTIYFGEGSWLTVV.

The rearrangement links TRBV7-2 to TRBJ1-1; D remains ambiguous. V lost 1 base and J lost 6, with 15 bases in between. The CDR3 is made up of 15 amino acids. CDR1 SGHTA and CDR2 FQGNSA come from the germline V gene. The CDR3 bases are TGTGCCAGCAGCTTAGGGGCGGCGCTGTATTCTGAAGCTTTCTTT. It translates to CASSLGAALYSEAFF.

This chain connects TRBV5-5 to TRBJ2-2; tentative D call: TRBD2 (6 bases). From germline, CDR1 is SGHKS and CDR2 YYEKEE (reference sequence). V lost 3 bases and J lost 3, with 9 bases in between. This CDR3 is 14 amino acids long. DNA of the CDR3: TGTGCCAGCAGCTCCGGGAGTTACACCGGGGAGCTGTTTTTT. It encodes CASSSGSYTGELFF.

The gene calls are TRBV5-6 and TRBJ2-3, with 8 bases lining up with TRBD2. The V gene's germline CDR1 is SGHDT and CDR2 YYEEEE. The CDR3 has 15 residues. Germline trimming cut 0 bases from V and 1 base from J; bases unmatched to any gene: 1. The CDR3: CASSLAGLGTDTQYF. The DNA for the CDR3 is TGTGCCAGCAGCTTGGCGGGACTAGGCACAGATACGCAGTATTTT.

CDR3 bases: TGCGCCAGCAGCTTCGATACAGACAGGGCGGGCAATGAGCAGTTCTTC. Translated: CASSFDTDRAGNEQFF. This chain links TRBV5-1 with TRBJ2-1, with 7 bases identical to TRBD1. CDR1 and CDR2 from the germline V gene are SGHRS and YFSETQ. With V trimmed by 2 bases and J by 6 bases, 11 bases remained unmatched. The CDR3 consists of 16 residues.

J is TRBJ1-1 and V is TRBV6-1; D ambiguous. CDR1 and CDR2 from the germline V gene are MNHNS and SASEGT. V was cut by 7 bases and J by 6 bases, with 12 bases left in between. The CDR3 spans 12 residues. CDR3 amino acids: CASILRRSEAFF. The CDR3, as DNA: TGTGCCAGCATCTTACGGCGGTCTGAAGCTTTCTTT.

V is TRBV11-2 and J is TRBJ2-3; D could derive from TRBD1 or TRBD2 (5 bases each). The CDR3 has 16 amino acids. CDR1 is SGHAT and CDR2 is FQNNGV in the germline V gene. V was trimmed by 5 bases and J by 6 bases, leaving 21 bases between them. In nucleotides, the CDR3 is TGTGCCAGCAGCCAAGACAGAGTAGGAGGATTGGATACGCAGTATTTT. Its translation: CASSQDRVGGLDTQYF.

The chain uses TRBV10-3 and TRBJ2-2; 9 nucleotides align to TRBD2. J gave up 1 base and V 3 bases, and 9 bases lay outside the gene matches. The CDR3 runs to 18 residues. Germline-derived CDR1 and CDR2 are ENHRY and SYGVKD. The CDR3 region is CAISDSFSGRGNTGELFF. The DNA for the CDR3 is TGTGCCATCAGTGACTCCTTTAGCGGGAGAGGGAACACCGGGGAGCTGTTTTTT.

This clone was seen only once. The chain joins TRBV2 to TRBJ1-1, with 9 bases aligning to TRBD1. The CDR3 consists of 14 residues. The germline gives CDR1 SNHLY, CDR2 FYNNEI. After removal of 8 bases from V and 1 base from J, the junction contained 5 bases not matched to a gene. This CDR3 reads CASHPGQGNTEAFF. CDR3 in DNA: TGTGCCAGCCATCCGGGACAGGGGAACACTGAAGCTTTCTTT.

As to this clone: The identical CDR3 is also encoded by other nucleotide sequences in the sample. The chain has TRBV7-9 and TRBJ2-3, with D hard to call. Trimming stripped 0 bases from V and 2 bases from J, with 9 bases between. The CDR3 is 15 amino acids. Germline lookup yields CDR1 SEHNR and CDR2 FQNEAQ (reference sequence). The CDR3 spells CASSLALADTDTQYF. CDR3 in DNA: TGTGCCAGCAGCTTAGCGCTGGCGGACACAGATACGCAGTATTTT.

The chain is built from TRBV7-6 and TRBJ2-7, with D possibly matching TRBD1 (5 bases). Germline loops: CDR1 SGHVS, CDR2 FNYEAQ. The V end was cut by 3 bases, the J end by 0 bases, with 21 bases between. The CDR3 consists of 18 residues. As DNA, the CDR3 is TGTGCCAGCAGCTTTAAGGAAGGGTATGGCAGGGCCTCCTACGAGCAGTACTTC. Its protein product is CASSFKEGYGRASYEQYF.

The rearrangement joins TRBV29-1 to TRBJ2-2, with 12 bases aligning to TRBD2. Germline CDR1 SQVTM, CDR2 ANQGSEA. The CDR3 is made up of 16 amino acids. Trimming took 4 bases from V and 0 from J; bases not matched to a gene: 3. The DNA of the CDR3 is TGCAGCGTTGCGACTAGCGGGGGCTCGAACACCGGGGAGCTGTTTTTT. It specifies CSVATSGGSNTGELFF.

This chain links TRBV30 with TRBJ1-5; D possibly corresponds to TRBD1 (5 bases). CDR1 is GTSNPN and CDR2 is SVGIG in the germline V gene (reference sequence). Trimming left V 4 bases short and J 3 bases short, with 10 bases between. The CDR3 contains 13 residues. The CDR3 bases are TGTGCCTGGACAGGACACTTCAATCAGCCCCAGCATTTT. Its protein product is CAWTGHFNQPQHF.

V gene TRBV5-4 combines with J gene TRBJ2-4; the D gene could be TRBD1 or TRBD2 (5 bases each). Trimming shortened V by 4 bases and J by 0 bases, and 14 bases separated the two germline ends. The CDR3 has 16 residues. The germline V gene encodes CDR1 SGHNT and CDR2 YYREEE (reference sequence). The DNA for the CDR3 is TGTGCCAGCAGCGCCGGGACGGAACTAGCCAAAAACATTCAGTACTTC. Its translation is CASSAGTELAKNIQYF.

This sequence joins TRBV5-4 and TRBJ2-7; D is undetermined. This CDR3 is built from 14 residues. Trimming removed 4 bases at V and 3 bases at J, with 14 bases between. Germline CDR1 reads SGHNT; CDR2 reads YYREEE (reference sequence). The CDR3 coding sequence is TGTGCCAGCAGCCCGGAACCAAGTATCTACGAGCAGTACTTC. Translating gives CASSPEPSIYEQYF.

Concerning this clone itself: Other nucleotide sequences in the sample specify the same CDR3. V and J are TRBV6-5 and TRBJ2-3; unclear D gene. With 4 bases removed from V and 1 base from J, the gap between germline ends came to 6 bases. This CDR3 comprises 13 residues. Germline values: CDR1 MNHEY, CDR2 SVGAGI. The CDR3 reads CASSSPGTDTQYF. CDR3 bases: TGTGCCAGCAGTTCCCCCGGCACAGATACGCAGTATTTT.

The chain recombines TRBV25-1 with TRBJ2-6; D is unresolved. V was cut by 2 bases and J by 4 bases, with 12 bases left in between. The CDR3 is made up of 16 amino acids. The germline V gene has CDR1 MGHDK and CDR2 SYGVNS. The CDR3 DNA reads TGTGCCAGCAGTGAACACGCAGGCCTAGGGGCCAACGTCCTGACTTTC. Its protein product is CASSEHAGLGANVLTF. Filled out from reference TRBV25-1 and TRBJ2-6, the complete variable domain reads EADIYQTPRYLVIGTGKKITLECSQTMGHDKMYWYQQDPGMELHLIHYSYGVNSTEKGDLSSESTVSRIRTEHFPLTLESARPSHTSQYLCASSEHAGLGANVLTFGAGSRLTVL.

The V call is TRBV30, the J call TRBJ2-2, with 8 bases that match TRBD1. The CDR3 has 14 amino acids. Germline V lookup: CDR1 GTSNPN, CDR2 SVGIG (reference sequence). V lost 2 bases and J lost 8; bases outside the gene matches: 7. CDR3 residues: CAWSPDRVLGELFF. CDR3 sequence (DNA): TGTGCCTGGAGTCCGGACAGGGTTTTAGGGGAGCTGTTTTTT.

J is TRBJ2-7 and V is TRBV2, with 9 bases matching TRBD1. Trimming took 6 bases from V and 4 from J; bases not matched to a gene: 7. The germline CDR1 and CDR2 sequences are SNHLY and FYNNEI. CDR3 length: 14 residues. The CDR3 nucleotides are TGTGCCAGCAGGACGGGACAGGGAAGGTACGAGCAGTACTTC. Its protein is CASRTGQGRYEQYF.

This chain links TRBV7-8 with TRBJ1-2, with 11 bases identical to TRBD1. This CDR3 comprises 17 residues. Germline CDR1 reads SGHVS; CDR2 reads FQNEAQ. V was pared by 5 bases and J by 0 bases, with 8 bases of the junction left unmatched. CDR3 DNA: TGTGCCAGCAGCAACCGGGACAGGGGGTTCCCTAACTATGGCTACACCTTC. Protein: CASSNRDRGFPNYGYTF.

This clone was recorded once. The chain employs TRBV19 and TRBJ2-2; no clear D gene. This CDR3 has 14 amino acids. The V and J ends lost 1 base and 7 bases respectively, with 10 bases between them. CDR1 and CDR2 from the germline V gene are LNHDA and SQIVND (reference sequence). CDR3 amino acids: CASSIGLGSGELFF. DNA for the CDR3: TGTGCCAGTAGTATAGGTCTTGGCAGCGGGGAGCTGTTTTTT.